The clone carrying this T cell receptor beta chain was seen a handful of times. Its specificity is not known. Germline V gene sequence: CDR1 DFQATT, CDR2 SNEGSKA (reference sequence). This CDR3 region has 18 residues. V trimming: 2 bases; J trimming: 2 bases; junction bases outside the gene matches: 10. This entry comes from a study of CD8 T cells in ankylosing spondylitis. By quantitative 5'-RACE with molecular barcodes, the TCR beta libraries were made. MiXCR, run by TCRdb on the 5' RACE reads, gives a single entry per CDR3 protein. The data contain roughly 260,000 distinct CDR3 sequences, roughly 20% of them singletons. Study results and caveats: Both synovial fluid and blood in reactive arthritis had previously been reported to carry some motif variants. Typical of ankylosing spondylitis blood, it appeared, was a TCR beta motif of eight highly homologous variants.

This chain links TRBV20-1 with TRBJ2-2, with 11 bases lining up with TRBD2. The sample was blood, either unsorted or a sorted T cell fraction (not recorded which). This TCR was recovered from a male donor with ankylosing spondylitis or in good health (not recorded which). The CDR3 coding sequence is TGCAGTGCTAGAATTCTAGCGGGGGGCCGGATCAACACCGGGGAGCTGTTTTTT. It translates to CSARILAGGRINTGELFF.